This T cell receptor beta chain was captured by sequencing in a study of T-cell reconstitution after alpha-beta-depleted transplantation in children. The CDR3 runs 16 residues. CDR1 is MNHNS, CDR2 SASEGT, per germline. V lost 0 bases and J 5 bases, leaving 14 bases between the germline ends. This clonotype was seen many times. Researchers prepared the TCRbeta library using unique molecular identifiers, the study reports. Using its own MiXCR run on the PCR reads, TCRdb lists one record per CDR3 protein. Of about 500,000 distinct CDR3 sequences listed, roughly 33% are singletons. The genes are TRBV6-1 and TRBJ2-1, with D tentatively TRBD1 (5 bases). This clonotype originated in a human donor who donated a stem cell graft to a child with aplastic anemia. The sequencing used PBMCs from the stem cell graft donor, collected from the stem cell graft. The CDR3 coding sequence is TGTGCCAGCAGTGAAGCGCTATTTAAGGGGAACAATGAGCAGTTCTTC. This gives the protein CASSEALFKGNNEQFF.